The clone carrying this T cell receptor beta chain was seen repeatedly, ten times or more. No antigen is known for it. This sample is drawn from a study of CD8 T cells in ankylosing spondylitis. With V trimmed by 2 bases and J by 4 bases, 4 bases remained unmatched. Per germline, CDR1 MDHEN and CDR2 SYDVKM. The length of the CDR3 is 14 residues. TCRdb ran MiXCR on the 5' RACE reads and lists one entry per CDR3 protein. The repertoire holds 450,000 to 550,000 distinct CDR3 sequences, about 5.2% seen once, with under 4.5% in the top ten. Study results and caveats: Some motif variants had been reported before (in reactive arthritis synovial fluid and blood). About 8 highly homologous variants made up a TCR beta motif, and this motif appeared characteristic of ankylosing spondylitis blood. The disease-linked clones had a CD8+ phenotype and low blood frequencies.

This TCR came from a male donor with ankylosing spondylitis. Material for sequencing was blood, either unsorted or a sorted T cell fraction (not recorded which). The rearrangement links TRBV28 to TRBJ2-7; 8 bases line up with TRBD1. The CDR3 loop is CASSLQDRVYEQYF. The CDR3 DNA follows: TGTGCCAGCAGTTTACAGGACAGGGTTTACGAGCAGTACTTC.